The 22 T cell receptor beta chains given below trace back to one sample, sequenced in a study of molecular identifiers for immune sequencing clone quantification. TCRdb ran MiXCR on the PCR reads and lists one entry per CDR3 protein. In the table there are about 300,000 distinct CDR3 sequences, roughly 23% of which are singletons. Input material: naive CD8+ T cells from blood, with Jurkat cell RNA spiked in. The subset here: FACS-sorted CD8+CD4-CCR7+CD45RA+ naive T cells. These receptors were collected from a human donor in good health. Some libraries in this study had Jurkat cell RNA spiked in.

This clonotype occurred a few times. The chain joins TRBV12-3 or TRBV12-4 to TRBJ2-2, with D unresolved. Deletions cut 1 base from V and 4 bases from J, with 10 bases between. CDR3 size: 15 residues. The CDR3 nucleotides read TGTGCCAGCAGTTTAGTAGTTCTCGCCACCGGGGAGCTGTTTTTT. Its protein product is CASSLVVLATGELFF.

The genes are TRBV4-1 and TRBJ2-7; D remains ambiguous. Trimming cost V 1 base and J 7 bases, with 14 bases left between them. Germline V gene sequence: CDR1 MGHRA, CDR2 YSYEKL. This CDR3 region has 14 residues. In DNA form, the CDR3 reads TGCGCCAGCAGCCAAGTTGTTTCGTCGTGGGAGCAGTACTTC. Its translation: CASSQVVSSWEQYF.

This clonotype was picked up many times. The genes are TRBV28 and TRBJ2-5; the D gene is possibly TRBD1 (5 bases). The CDR3 is made up of 13 amino acids. Germline assignment: CDR1 MDHEN and CDR2 SYDVKM. Trimming took off 10 bases at V and 4 bases at J, with 16 bases between the two ends. The CDR3 loop is CATLKGVRETQYF. The CDR3 DNA reads TGTGCCACCCTGAAAGGGGTTCGAGAGACCCAGTACTTC.

The chain joins TRBV12-5 to TRBJ1-1, with D hard to call. The V and J ends lost 7 bases and 4 bases respectively, with 13 bases between them. Per germline, CDR1 LGHNT and CDR2 FRNRAP. This CDR3 region has 13 residues. CDR3 loop: CASAGLRSTEAFF. For the CDR3, the DNA is TGTGCTAGTGCTGGATTGCGGTCCACTGAAGCTTTCTTT.

Concerning this clonotype itself: Given a much more abundant clone one base away, this may be a read error. As the CDR3 is not closed by the conserved phenylalanine or tryptophan, this likely results from a read error. The chain joins TRBV11-2 to TRBJ2-1; 7 positions match TRBD1. This CDR3 spans 15 amino acids. J gave up 8 bases and V 6 bases, and 13 bases lay outside the gene matches. Germline CDR1 reads SGHAT; CDR2 reads FQNNGV. The CDR3 spells CASRLDRERIYEQFL. CDR3 in DNA: TGTGCCAGCAGACTAGACAGGGAACGAATCTATGAGCAGTTCCTC.

There are many counts of this clonotype. This rearrangement joins TRBV15 to TRBJ2-1, with 8 bases matching TRBD1. The length of the CDR3 is 14 residues. Losses at the gene ends were 5 bases for V and 5 bases for J; bases not matched to a gene: 5. Germline assignment: CDR1 LNHNV and CDR2 YYDKDF (reference sequence). This CDR3 reads CATSRQTGDNEQFF. In DNA, the CDR3 is TGTGCCACCAGCCGCCAGACAGGGGACAATGAGCAGTTCTTC.

This clonotype has at least ten counts. The rearrangement joins TRBV11-1 to TRBJ1-1, with TRBD1 matching 10 bases. Germline V gene sequence: CDR1 SGHAT, CDR2 FQDESV (reference sequence). The J segment lost 4 bases and the V segment lost 5 bases, leaving 4 bases of the junction unmatched. This CDR3 has 14 amino acids. The DNA of the CDR3 is TGTGCCAGCAGCCTTGGGACAGGGGCCACTGAAGCTTTCTTT. It specifies CASSLGTGATEAFF.

V gene TRBV7-9 combines with J gene TRBJ2-7, with D unclear. CDR1 SEHNR and CDR2 FQNEAQ come from the germline V gene (reference sequence). The CDR3 is made up of 17 amino acids. V shed 5 bases and J shed 0 bases, with 20 bases lying between them. The CDR3 DNA sequence: TGTGCCAGCAGCATTAACTTATCCCCGGGCGGCTCCTACGAGCAGTACTTC. Its protein is CASSINLSPGGSYEQYF. Supplemented by reference TRBV7-9 and TRBJ2-7, the full variable domain reads DTGVSQNPRHKITKRGQNVTFRCDPISEHNRLYWYRQTLGQGPEFLTYFQNEAQLEKSRLLSDRFSAERPKGSFSTLEIQRTEQGDSAMYLCASSINLSPGGSYEQYFGPGTRLTVT.

This sequence joins TRBV14 and TRBJ2-7; D may be TRBD2 (5 bases). The germline V and J ends were trimmed by 4 bases and 3 bases, with 10 bases remaining between them. Germline V CDR1 and CDR2: SGHDN, FVKESK. The CDR3 runs 13 residues. CDR3: CASSLLASYEQYF. The CDR3 region has the DNA TGTGCCAGCAGCCTGTTAGCGAGCTACGAGCAGTACTTC.

As to this clonotype: A much larger clone differs from this one at a single base, so this may be a read error. V gene TRBV4-3 combines with J gene TRBJ2-1; D is uncertain. This CDR3 has 13 amino acids. CDR1 is LGHNA and CDR2 is YSLEER in the germline V gene. CDR3 region: CASGQDRPGAQFF. The CDR3 bases are TGCGCCAGCGGCCAAGATAGGCCGGGCGCGCAGTTCTTC.

Worth noting for this clonotype: It may be a read error: a sequence one base away is much more abundant. This rearrangement joins TRBV25-1 to TRBJ2-7; D unclear. The CDR3 length is 11 residues. The V gene lost 3 bases and the J gene lost 5 bases, with 5 bases spanning the gap. CDR1 and CDR2 (germline): MGHDK, SYGVNS. The CDR3 spells CASSDFHEQYF. Here the CDR3 DNA reads TGTGCCAGCAGTGATTTTCACGAGCAGTACTTC.

This clonotype appeared a few times. This chain connects TRBV7-9 to TRBJ2-3; D gene ambiguous. The V gene lost 7 bases and the J gene lost 0 bases, with 8 bases spanning the gap. The CDR3 spans 13 residues. Germline lookup yields CDR1 SEHNR and CDR2 FQNEAQ (reference sequence). The DNA for the CDR3 is TGTGCCAGCACCGAGCCTAGCACAGATACGCAGTATTTT. The encoded protein is CASTEPSTDTQYF.

Many counts were recorded for this clonotype. The rearrangement uses TRBV5-6 and TRBJ1-6; D unresolved. Trimming took off 3 bases at V and 2 bases at J, with 12 bases between the two ends. The CDR3 totals 16 residues. Per the germline V gene, CDR1 is SGHDT and CDR2 is YYEEEE. The CDR3 region has the DNA TGTGCCAGCAGCTCGTTAGATGGGACCTATAATTCACCCCTCCACTTT. Protein sequence: CASSSLDGTYNSPLHF.

This clonotype was counted a few times. CDR3 sequence (DNA): TGCGCCAGCAGCCAAGATTTGCCTAGCGGGAGTTACGAGCAGTACTTC. Its protein is CASSQDLPSGSYEQYF. The rearrangement uses TRBV4-3 and TRBJ2-7; the match to TRBD2 covers 10 bases. V lost 0 bases to trimming and J lost 4 bases; unmatched junction nucleotides: 6. The CDR3 contains 16 residues. Germline CDR1 LGHNA, CDR2 YSLEER.

This clonotype appeared many times. The chain carries TRBV11-2 and TRBJ1-1, with TRBD1 as a possible D gene (5 bases). CDR1 is SGHAT, CDR2 FQNNGV, per germline. Between the trimmed V and J ends, which lost 8 bases and 0 bases, there was a span of 13 bases. CDR3 length equals 14 residues. Written as DNA, the CDR3 is TGTGCCAGCTCCGAGGGACCTCTGAACACTGAAGCTTTCTTT. Translating gives CASSEGPLNTEAFF.

The chain links TRBV2 to TRBJ2-1; 9 bases line up with TRBD1. Germline lookup yields CDR1 SNHLY and CDR2 FYNNEI. The CDR3 extends over 15 amino acids. V shed 8 bases, J shed 7 bases, and the junction held 12 bases outside the gene matches. As DNA, the CDR3 is TGTGCCAGCGTTCCCTGGACAGGGGCGACGAATGAGCAGTTCTTC. Translated, it gives CASVPWTGATNEQFF.

This clonotype was seen at least ten times. The V and J genes are TRBV27 and TRBJ2-7; D gene unclear. V lost 5 bases to trimming and J lost 6 bases, with 11 bases between them. There are 12 residues in the CDR3. CDR1 is MNHEY and CDR2 is SMNVEV in the germline V gene (reference sequence). CDR3 DNA: TGTGCCAGCAGTCCTCCCGGTGCCGAGCAGTACTTC. This sequence encodes CASSPPGAEQYF.

This clonotype was detected many times. This rearrangement joins TRBV27 to TRBJ1-1; D gene ambiguous. The CDR3 has 13 residues. V was pared by 5 bases and J by 0 bases, with 7 bases between. Germline V lookup: CDR1 MNHEY, CDR2 SMNVEV (reference sequence). The CDR3 DNA reads as TGTGCCAGCAGTCTGCAGGTGAACACTGAAGCTTTCTTT. Protein sequence: CASSLQVNTEAFF.

This chain links TRBV2 with TRBJ2-2, with 7 nucleotides matching TRBD2. This CDR3 is 16 amino acids long. The J segment lost 5 bases and the V segment lost 1 base, leaving 7 bases of the junction unmatched. Germline CDR1 is SNHLY and CDR2 is FYNNEI. The CDR3 nucleotides read TGTGCCAGCAGTGAAGGAGGGAGGGCCTTGACCGGGGAGCTGTTTTTT. As protein: CASSEGGRALTGELFF.

On this clonotype itself: A much larger clonotype is one base distant, so this may be a read error. The gene calls are TRBV13 and TRBJ2-2; D may correspond to TRBD1 or TRBD2 (5 bases each). This CDR3 is built from 12 residues. Germline loops: CDR1 PRHDT, CDR2 FYEKMQ (reference sequence). CDR3 sequence reads: CASSGTTGEPFF. The CDR3 coding sequence is TGTGCCAGCAGCGGGACGACCGGGGAGCCGTTTTTT.

This clonotype was observed many times. This rearrangement joins TRBV10-3 to TRBJ1-3; 8 bases line up with TRBD1. V lost 6 bases, J lost 6 bases, and 7 bases stayed unmatched. Germline-derived CDR1 and CDR2 are ENHRY and SYGVKD. CDR3 length: 14 residues. The CDR3 coding sequence is TGTGCCATCAGACACGAGCAGGGGGCAAACACCATATATTTT. It translates to CAIRHEQGANTIYF.

This clonotype was detected ten times or more. The chain carries TRBV20-1 and TRBJ2-4; no definite D call. The CDR3 contains 13 residues. Trimming pared 4 bases from V and 4 bases from J, leaving 11 bases between. Germline CDR1 DFQATT, CDR2 SNEGSKA (reference sequence). The CDR3 bases are TGCAGTGCTACCCAGGACGGTAAAAACATTCAGTACTTC. Amino acids: CSATQDGKNIQYF.